The clone carrying this T cell receptor beta chain was counted ten times or more. Amplified TCR beta CDR3 regions derived from RNA transcripts. Using the HTBI primer set, a first-round RT-PCR was run on the TCR CDR3. Each CDR3 protein gets one entry after TCRdb re-called the multiplex PCR reads with MiXCR. This sample has 550,000 to 650,000 distinct CDR3 sequences, with 14% found just once. The data derive from a study of T cells in Graves' hyperthyroidism and ophthalmopathy. Trimming shortened V by 0 bases and J by 6 bases, and 6 bases separated the two germline ends. This CDR3 spans 13 amino acids. Germline V gives CDR1 SGHVS, CDR2 FQNEAQ.

This receptor was taken from a woman aged 40 to 50 with Graves' hyperthyroidism. The chain recombines TRBV7-8 with TRBJ2-1, with D unclear. Sequences were obtained from blood. The CDR3 nucleotides are TGTGCCAGCAGCTTAGCCCCGACCAATGAGCAGTTCTTC. Translation gives CASSLAPTNEQFF.